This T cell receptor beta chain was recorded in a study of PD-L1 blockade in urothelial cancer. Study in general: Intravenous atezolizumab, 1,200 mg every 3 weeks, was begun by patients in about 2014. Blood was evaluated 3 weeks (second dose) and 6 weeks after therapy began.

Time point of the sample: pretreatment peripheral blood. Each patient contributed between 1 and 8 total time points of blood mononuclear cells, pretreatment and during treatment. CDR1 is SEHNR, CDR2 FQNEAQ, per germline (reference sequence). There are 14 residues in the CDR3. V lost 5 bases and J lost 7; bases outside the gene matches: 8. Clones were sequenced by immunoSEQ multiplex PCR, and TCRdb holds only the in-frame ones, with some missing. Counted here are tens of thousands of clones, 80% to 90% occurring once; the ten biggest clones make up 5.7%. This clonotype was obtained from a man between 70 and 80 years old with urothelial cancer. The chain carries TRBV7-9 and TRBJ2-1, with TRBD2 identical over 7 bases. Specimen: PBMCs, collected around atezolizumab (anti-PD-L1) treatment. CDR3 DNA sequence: TGTGCCAGCAGCCCCGACGGCGGGAGAAATGAGCAGTTCTTC. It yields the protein CASSPDGGRNEQFF.